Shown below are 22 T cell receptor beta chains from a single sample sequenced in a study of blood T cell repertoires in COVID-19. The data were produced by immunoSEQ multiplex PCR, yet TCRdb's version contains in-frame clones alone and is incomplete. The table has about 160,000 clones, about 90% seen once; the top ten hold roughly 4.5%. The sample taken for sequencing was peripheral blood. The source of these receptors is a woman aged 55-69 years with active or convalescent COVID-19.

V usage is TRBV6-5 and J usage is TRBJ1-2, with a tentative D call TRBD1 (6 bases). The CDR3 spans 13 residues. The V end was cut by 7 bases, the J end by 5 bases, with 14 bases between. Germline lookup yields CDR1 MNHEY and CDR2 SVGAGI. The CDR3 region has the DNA TGTGCCAGCACCCACAGGGATCATTATGGCTACACCTTC. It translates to CASTHRDHYGYTF.

The CDR3 nucleotides are TGTGCCAGCAGCGACAGGGCCAACACTGAAGCTTTCTTT. This gives the protein CASSDRANTEAFF. The rearrangement uses TRBV7-9 and TRBJ1-1, with 7 bases fitting TRBD1. J lost 2 bases, V lost 5 bases, and 2 bases had no gene match. Per the germline V gene, CDR1 is SEHNR and CDR2 is FQNEAQ (reference sequence). The CDR3 runs to 13 residues.

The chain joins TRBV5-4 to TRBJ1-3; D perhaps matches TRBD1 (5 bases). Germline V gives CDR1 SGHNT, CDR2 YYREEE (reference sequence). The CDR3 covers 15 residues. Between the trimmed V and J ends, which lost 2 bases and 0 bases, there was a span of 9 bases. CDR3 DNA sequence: TGTGCCAGCAGCTTTGACAGTGTCTCTGGAAACACCATATATTTT. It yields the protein CASSFDSVSGNTIYF.

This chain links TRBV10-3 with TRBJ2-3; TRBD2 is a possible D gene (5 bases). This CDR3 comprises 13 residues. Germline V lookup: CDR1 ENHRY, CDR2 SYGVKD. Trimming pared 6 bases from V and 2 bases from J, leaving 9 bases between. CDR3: CAIRGDTTDTQYF. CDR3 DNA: TGTGCCATCAGGGGAGACACCACAGATACGCAGTATTTT.

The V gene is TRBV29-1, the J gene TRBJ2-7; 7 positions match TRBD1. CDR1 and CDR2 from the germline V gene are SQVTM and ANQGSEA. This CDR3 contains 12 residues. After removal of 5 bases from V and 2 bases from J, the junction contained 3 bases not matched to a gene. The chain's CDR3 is CSVYGQAYEQYF. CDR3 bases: TGCAGCGTTTACGGACAGGCCTACGAGCAGTACTTC.

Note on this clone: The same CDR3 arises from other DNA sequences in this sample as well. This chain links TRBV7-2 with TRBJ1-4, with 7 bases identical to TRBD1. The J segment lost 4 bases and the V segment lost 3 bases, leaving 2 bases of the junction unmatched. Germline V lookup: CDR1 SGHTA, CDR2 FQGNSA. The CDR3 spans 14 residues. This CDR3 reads CASSFQGGNEKLFF. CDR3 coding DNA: TGTGCCAGCAGCTTTCAGGGGGGTAATGAAAAACTGTTTTTT.

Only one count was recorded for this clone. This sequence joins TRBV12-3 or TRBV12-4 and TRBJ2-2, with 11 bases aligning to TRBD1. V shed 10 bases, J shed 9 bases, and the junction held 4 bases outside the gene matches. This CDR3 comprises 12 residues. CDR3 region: CAMGQGDRELFF. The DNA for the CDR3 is TGTGCCATGGGACAGGGGGACCGGGAGCTGTTTTTT.

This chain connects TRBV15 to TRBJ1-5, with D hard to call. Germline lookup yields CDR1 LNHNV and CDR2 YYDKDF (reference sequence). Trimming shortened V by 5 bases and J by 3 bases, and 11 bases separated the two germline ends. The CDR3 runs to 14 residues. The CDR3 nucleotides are TGTGCCACCAGCCCGAAGAGGGCCAATCAGCCCCAGCATTTT. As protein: CATSPKRANQPQHF.

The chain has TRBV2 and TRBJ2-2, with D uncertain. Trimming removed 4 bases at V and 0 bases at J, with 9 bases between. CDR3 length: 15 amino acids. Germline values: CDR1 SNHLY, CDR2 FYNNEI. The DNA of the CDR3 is TGTGCCAGCAGTGTGCGCTCCGCGAACACCGGGGAGCTGTTTTTT. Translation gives CASSVRSANTGELFF.

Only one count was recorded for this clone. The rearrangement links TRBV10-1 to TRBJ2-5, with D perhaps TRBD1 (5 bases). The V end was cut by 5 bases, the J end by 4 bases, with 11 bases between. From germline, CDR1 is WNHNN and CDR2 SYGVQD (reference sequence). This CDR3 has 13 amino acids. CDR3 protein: CASSPQGLETQYF. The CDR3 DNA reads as TGCGCCAGCAGTCCTCAGGGTCTAGAGACCCAGTACTTC.

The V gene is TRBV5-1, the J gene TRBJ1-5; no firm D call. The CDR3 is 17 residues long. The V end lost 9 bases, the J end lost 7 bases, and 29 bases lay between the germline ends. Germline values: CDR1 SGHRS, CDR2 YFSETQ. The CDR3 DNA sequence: TGCGCCACCGCCCTCCTGGAGGAAGGTTTAGGAGAACAGCCCCAGCATTTT. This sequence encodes CATALLEEGLGEQPQHF.

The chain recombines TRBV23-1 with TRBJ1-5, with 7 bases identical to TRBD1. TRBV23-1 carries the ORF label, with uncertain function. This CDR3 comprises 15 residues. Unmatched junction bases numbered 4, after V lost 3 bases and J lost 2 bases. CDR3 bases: TGCGCCAGCAGTCACCACGACAGGGGCAATCAGCCCCAGCATTTT. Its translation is CASSHHDRGNQPQHF.

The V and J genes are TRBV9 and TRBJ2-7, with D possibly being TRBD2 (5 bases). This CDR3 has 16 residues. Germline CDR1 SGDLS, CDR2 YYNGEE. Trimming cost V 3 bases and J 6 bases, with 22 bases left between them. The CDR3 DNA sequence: TGTGCCAGCAGCGCCCACGGGGTAGGAACCTCTACCGAGCAGTACTTC. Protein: CASSAHGVGTSTEQYF. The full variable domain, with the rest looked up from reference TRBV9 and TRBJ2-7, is DSGVTQTPKHLITATGQRVTLRCSPRSGDLSVYWYQQSLDQGLQFLIQYYNGEERAKGNILERFSAQQFPDLHSELNLSSLELGDSALYFCASSAHGVGTSTEQYFGPGTRLTVT.

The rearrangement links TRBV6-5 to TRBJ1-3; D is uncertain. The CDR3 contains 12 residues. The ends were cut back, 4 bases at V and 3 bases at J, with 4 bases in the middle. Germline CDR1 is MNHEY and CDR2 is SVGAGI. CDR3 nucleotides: TGTGCCAGCAGTTCTCGTGGAAACACCATATATTTT. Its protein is CASSSRGNTIYF.

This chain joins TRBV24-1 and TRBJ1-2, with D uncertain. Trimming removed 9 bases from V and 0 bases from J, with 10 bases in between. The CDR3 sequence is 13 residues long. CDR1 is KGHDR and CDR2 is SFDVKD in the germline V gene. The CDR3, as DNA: TGTGCCACCCCGAATGAGGCTAACTATGGCTACACCTTC. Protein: CATPNEANYGYTF.

The CDR3 reads CASSEYGRLFF. CDR3 nucleotide sequence: TGTGCCAGCAGTGAGTATGGGCGACTGTTTTTT. This chain links TRBV2 with TRBJ1-4, with D unresolved. V shed 3 bases and J shed 13 bases, with 9 bases lying between them. The CDR3 sequence is 11 residues long. Germline V gene lookup returns CDR1 SNHLY and CDR2 FYNNEI.

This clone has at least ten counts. The CDR3 protein is CASSMVEWRRGYGYTF. CDR3 in DNA: TGTGCCAGTAGTATGGTTGAGTGGCGCAGGGGCTATGGCTACACCTTC. This chain joins TRBV19 and TRBJ1-2; perhaps TRBD1 as D (6 bases). Between the trimmed V and J ends, which lost 3 bases and 4 bases, there was a span of 18 bases. This CDR3 is built from 16 residues. From germline, CDR1 is LNHDA and CDR2 SQIVND (reference sequence). Full variable domain (outside the CDR3, taken from reference TRBV19 and TRBJ1-2): DGGITQSPKYLFRKEGQNVTLSCEQNLNHDAMYWYRQDPGQGLRLIYYSQIVNDFQKGDIAEGYSVSREKKESFPLTVTSAQKNPTAFYLCASSMVEWRRGYGYTFGSGTRLTVV.

In DNA form, the CDR3 reads TGTGCCAGCAGCCAAGATCAGCGGGGAGCCTACAATGAGCAGTTCTTC. Translation: CASSQDQRGAYNEQFF. V is TRBV14 and J is TRBJ2-1; TRBD2 aligns across 7 bases. Germline V gives CDR1 SGHDN, CDR2 FVKESK. The V and J ends lost 0 bases and 2 bases, in that order; junction bases with no gene match: 4. There are 16 residues in the CDR3. The variable domain in full, completed from reference TRBV14 and TRBJ2-1, reads EAGVTQFPSHSVIEKGQTVTLRCDPISGHDNLYWYRRVMGKEIKFLLHFVKESKQDESGMPNNRFLAERTGGTYSTLKVQPAELEDSGVYFCASSQDQRGAYNEQFFGPGTRLTVL.

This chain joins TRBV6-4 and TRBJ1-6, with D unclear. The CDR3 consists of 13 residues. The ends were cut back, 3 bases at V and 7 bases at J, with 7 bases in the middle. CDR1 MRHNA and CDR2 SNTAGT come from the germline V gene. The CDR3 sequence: CASSDGRNSPLHF. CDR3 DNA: TGTGCCAGCAGTGATGGCAGGAATTCACCCCTCCACTTT.

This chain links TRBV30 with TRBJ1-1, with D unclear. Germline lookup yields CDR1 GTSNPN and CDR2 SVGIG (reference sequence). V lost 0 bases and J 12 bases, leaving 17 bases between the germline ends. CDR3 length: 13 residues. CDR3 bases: TGTGCCTGGAGTGTACAGTCGTTTACAGCTACTTTCTTT. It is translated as CAWSVQSFTATFF.

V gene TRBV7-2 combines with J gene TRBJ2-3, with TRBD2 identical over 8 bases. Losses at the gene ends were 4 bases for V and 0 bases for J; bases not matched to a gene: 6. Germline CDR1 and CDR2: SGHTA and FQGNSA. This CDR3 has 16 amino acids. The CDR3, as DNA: TGTGCCAGCAGCTCTCGGGGGGGCTTTAGCACAGATACGCAGTATTTT. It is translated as CASSSRGGFSTDTQYF.

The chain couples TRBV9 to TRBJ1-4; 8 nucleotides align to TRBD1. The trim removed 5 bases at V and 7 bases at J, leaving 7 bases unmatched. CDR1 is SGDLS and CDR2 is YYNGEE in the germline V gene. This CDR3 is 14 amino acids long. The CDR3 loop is CASSLQGGSEKLFF. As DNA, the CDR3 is TGTGCCAGCAGTTTACAGGGGGGAAGTGAAAAACTGTTTTTT. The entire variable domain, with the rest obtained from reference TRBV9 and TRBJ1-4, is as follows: DSGVTQTPKHLITATGQRVTLRCSPRSGDLSVYWYQQSLDQGLQFLIQYYNGEERAKGNILERFSAQQFPDLHSELNLSSLELGDSALYFCASSLQGGSEKLFFGSGTQLSVL.